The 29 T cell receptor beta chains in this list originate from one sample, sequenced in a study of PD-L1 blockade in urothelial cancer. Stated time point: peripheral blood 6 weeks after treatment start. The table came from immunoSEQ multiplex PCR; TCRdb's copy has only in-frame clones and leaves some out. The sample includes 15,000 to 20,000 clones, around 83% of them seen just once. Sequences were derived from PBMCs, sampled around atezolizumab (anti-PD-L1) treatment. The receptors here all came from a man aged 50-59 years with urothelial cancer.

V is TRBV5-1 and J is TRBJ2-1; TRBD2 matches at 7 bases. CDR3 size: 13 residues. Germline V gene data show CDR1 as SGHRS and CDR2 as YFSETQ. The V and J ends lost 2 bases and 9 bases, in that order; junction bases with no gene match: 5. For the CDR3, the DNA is TGCGCCAGCAGCTTAGGAGCGGGACGTGAGCAGTTCTTC. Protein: CASSLGAGREQFF.

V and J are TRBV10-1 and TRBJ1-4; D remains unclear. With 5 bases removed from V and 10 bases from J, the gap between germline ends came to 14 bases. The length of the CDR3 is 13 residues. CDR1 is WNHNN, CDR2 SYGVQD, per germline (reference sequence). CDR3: CASSPRTAGKLFF. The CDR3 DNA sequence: TGCGCCAGCAGTCCGCGGACTGCCGGAAAACTGTTTTTT.

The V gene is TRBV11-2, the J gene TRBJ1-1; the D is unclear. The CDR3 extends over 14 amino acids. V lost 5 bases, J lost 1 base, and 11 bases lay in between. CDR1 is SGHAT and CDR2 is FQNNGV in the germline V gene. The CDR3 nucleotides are TGTGCCAGCAGCGCCCAATCGGGGAACACTGAAGCTTTCTTT. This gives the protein CASSAQSGNTEAFF.

CDR3 sequence: CASSLLPDREEQPQHF. CDR3 DNA: TGTGCCAGCAGCTTATTGCCGGACAGGGAAGAACAGCCCCAGCATTTT. V is TRBV7-6 and J is TRBJ1-5; 8 bases align to TRBD1. Germline CDR1 SGHVS, CDR2 FNYEAQ. V lost 2 bases and J lost 7; bases outside the gene matches: 10. CDR3 length equals 16 residues.

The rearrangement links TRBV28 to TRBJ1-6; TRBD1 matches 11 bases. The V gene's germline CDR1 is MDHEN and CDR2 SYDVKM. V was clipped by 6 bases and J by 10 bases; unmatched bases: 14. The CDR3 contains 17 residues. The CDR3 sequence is CASRGTGGPQISSPLHF. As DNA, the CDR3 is TGTGCCAGCAGGGGGACAGGGGGACCCCAAATATCCTCACCCCTCCACTTT. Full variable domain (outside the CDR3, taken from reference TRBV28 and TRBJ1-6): DVKVTQSSRYLVKRTGEKVFLECVQDMDHENMFWYRQDPGLGLRLIYFSYDVKMKEKGDIPEGYSVSREKKERFSLILESASTNQTSMYLCASRGTGGPQISSPLHFGNGTRLTVT.

The CDR3 DNA follows: TGTGCCAGCTCACCAGAGGGGGTGAGGGGCTACACCTTC. Its translation is CASSPEGVRGYTF. The rearrangement uses TRBV18 and TRBJ1-2, with D perhaps matching TRBD1 (6 bases). Per the germline V gene, CDR1 is KGHSH and CDR2 is LQKENI. The CDR3 extends over 13 amino acids. V lost 2 bases and J lost 8, with 12 bases in between.

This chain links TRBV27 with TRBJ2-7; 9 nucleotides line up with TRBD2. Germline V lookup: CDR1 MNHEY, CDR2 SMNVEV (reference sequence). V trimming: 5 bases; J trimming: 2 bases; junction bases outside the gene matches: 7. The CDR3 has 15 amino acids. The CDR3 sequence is CASSLLTSGTYEQYF. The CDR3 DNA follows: TGTGCCAGCAGTCTTCTGACTAGCGGAACCTACGAGCAGTACTTC.

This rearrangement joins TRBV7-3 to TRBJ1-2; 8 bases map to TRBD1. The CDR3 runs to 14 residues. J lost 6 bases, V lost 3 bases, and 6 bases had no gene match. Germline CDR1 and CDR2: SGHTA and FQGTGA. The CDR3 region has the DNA TGTGCCAGCAGCTTGGCGGCAGGGGGCGATGGCTACACCTTC. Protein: CASSLAAGGDGYTF.

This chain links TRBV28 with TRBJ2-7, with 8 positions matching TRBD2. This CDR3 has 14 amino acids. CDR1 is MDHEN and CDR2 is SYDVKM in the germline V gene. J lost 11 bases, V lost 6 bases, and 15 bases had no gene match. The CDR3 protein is CASSTSGAETREYF. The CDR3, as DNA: TGTGCCAGCAGCACTAGCGGCGCAGAAACGAGGGAGTACTTC.

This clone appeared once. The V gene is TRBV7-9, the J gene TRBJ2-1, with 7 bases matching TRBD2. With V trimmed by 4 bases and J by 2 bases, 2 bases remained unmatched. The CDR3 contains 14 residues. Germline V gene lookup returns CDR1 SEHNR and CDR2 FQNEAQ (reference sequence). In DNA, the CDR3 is TGTGCCAGCAGCTCCGGGACTACCTACAATGAGCAGTTCTTC. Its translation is CASSSGTTYNEQFF.

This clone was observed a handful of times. For the CDR3, the DNA is TGTGCCAGCAGTGAAAACCCGGTCTATGGCTACACCTTC. Translating it yields CASSENPVYGYTF. The chain links TRBV6-1 to TRBJ1-2; D gene unclear. V lost 2 bases and J lost 4, with 8 bases in between. The CDR3 extends over 13 amino acids. Germline assignment: CDR1 MNHNS and CDR2 SASEGT.

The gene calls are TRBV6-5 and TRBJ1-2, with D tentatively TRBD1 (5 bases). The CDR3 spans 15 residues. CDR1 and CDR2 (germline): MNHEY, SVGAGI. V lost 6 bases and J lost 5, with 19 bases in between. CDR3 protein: CASSKTGTLGYGYTF. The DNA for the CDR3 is TGTGCCAGCAGCAAAACCGGGACTCTGGGATATGGCTACACCTTC.

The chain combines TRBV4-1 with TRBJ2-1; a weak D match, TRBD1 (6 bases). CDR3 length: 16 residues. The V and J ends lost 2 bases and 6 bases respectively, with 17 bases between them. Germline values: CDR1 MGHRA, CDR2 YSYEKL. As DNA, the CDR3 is TGCGCCAGCAGCCAATCCTCCGGGACACGGACCAATGAGCAGTTCTTC. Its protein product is CASSQSSGTRTNEQFF.

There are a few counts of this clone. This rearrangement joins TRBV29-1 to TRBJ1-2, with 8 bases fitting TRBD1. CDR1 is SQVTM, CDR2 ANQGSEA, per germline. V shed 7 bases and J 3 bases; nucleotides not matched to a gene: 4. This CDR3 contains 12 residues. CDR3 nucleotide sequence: TGCAGCGCCACAGGGGGGGACTATGGCTACACCTTC. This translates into CSATGGDYGYTF.

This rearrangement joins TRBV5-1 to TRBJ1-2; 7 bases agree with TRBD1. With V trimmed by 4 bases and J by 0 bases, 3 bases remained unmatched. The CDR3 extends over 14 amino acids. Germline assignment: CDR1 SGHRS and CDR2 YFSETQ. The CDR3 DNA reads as TGCGCCAGCAGCGGAGGGACAGCTAACTATGGCTACACCTTC. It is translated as CASSGGTANYGYTF.

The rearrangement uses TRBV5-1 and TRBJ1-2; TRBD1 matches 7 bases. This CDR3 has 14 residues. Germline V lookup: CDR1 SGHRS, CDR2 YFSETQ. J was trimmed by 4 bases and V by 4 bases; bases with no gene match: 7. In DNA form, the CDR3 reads TGCGCCAGCAGCGACCGACAGGGCCCCTATGGCTACACCTTC. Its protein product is CASSDRQGPYGYTF.

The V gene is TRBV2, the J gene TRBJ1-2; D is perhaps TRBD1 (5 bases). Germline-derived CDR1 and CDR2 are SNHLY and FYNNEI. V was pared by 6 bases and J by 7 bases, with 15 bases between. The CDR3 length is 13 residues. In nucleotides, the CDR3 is TGTGCCAGCAGCCTCGGGGGTTGGGGTGGCTACACCTTC. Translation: CASSLGGWGGYTF.

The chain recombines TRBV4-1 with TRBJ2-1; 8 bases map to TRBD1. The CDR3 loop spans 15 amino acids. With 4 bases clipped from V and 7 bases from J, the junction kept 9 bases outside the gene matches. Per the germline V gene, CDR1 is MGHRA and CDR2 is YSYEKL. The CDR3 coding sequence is TGCGCCAGCAGCCTGGACAGGGAGGTTGGGAATGAGCAGTTCTTC. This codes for CASSLDREVGNEQFF.

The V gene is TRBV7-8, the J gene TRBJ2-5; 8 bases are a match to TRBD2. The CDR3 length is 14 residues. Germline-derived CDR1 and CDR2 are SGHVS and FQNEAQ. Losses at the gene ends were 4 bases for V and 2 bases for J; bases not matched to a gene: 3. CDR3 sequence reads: CASSSLAVQETQYF. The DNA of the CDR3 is TGTGCCAGCAGCTCACTAGCGGTTCAAGAGACCCAGTACTTC.

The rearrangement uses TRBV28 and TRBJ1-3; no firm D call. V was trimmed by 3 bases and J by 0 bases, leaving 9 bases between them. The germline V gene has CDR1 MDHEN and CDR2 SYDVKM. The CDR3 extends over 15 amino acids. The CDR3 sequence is CASSLVHLSGNTIYF. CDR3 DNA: TGTGCCAGCAGTTTGGTACATCTCTCTGGAAACACCATATATTTT.

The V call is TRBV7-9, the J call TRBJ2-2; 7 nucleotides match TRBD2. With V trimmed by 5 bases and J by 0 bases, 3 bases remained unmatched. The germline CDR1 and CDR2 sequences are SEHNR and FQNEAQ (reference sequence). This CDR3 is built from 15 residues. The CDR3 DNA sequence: TGTGCCAGCAGCCCCGGGGGGACGAACACCGGGGAGCTGTTTTTT. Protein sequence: CASSPGGTNTGELFF.

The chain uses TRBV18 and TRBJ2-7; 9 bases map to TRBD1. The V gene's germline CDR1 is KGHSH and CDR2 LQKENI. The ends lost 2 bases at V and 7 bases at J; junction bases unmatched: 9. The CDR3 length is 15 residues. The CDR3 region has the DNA TGTGCCAGCTCACCAAAACAGGGGGCAACGGGGGAGCAGTACGTC. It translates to CASSPKQGATGEQYV.

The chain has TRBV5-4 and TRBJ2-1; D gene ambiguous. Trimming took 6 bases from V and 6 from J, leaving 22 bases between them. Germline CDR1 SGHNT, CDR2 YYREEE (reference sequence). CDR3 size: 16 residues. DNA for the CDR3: TGTGCCAGCACCTCCGGTCACGGTAAGCTCTCCAATGAGCAGTTCTTC. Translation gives CASTSGHGKLSNEQFF.

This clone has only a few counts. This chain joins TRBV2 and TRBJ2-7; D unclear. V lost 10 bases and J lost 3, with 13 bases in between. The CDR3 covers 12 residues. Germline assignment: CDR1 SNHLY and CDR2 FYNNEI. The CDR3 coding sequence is TGTGCCACCTCAAACAGCTTCTACGAGCAGTACGTC. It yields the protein CATSNSFYEQYV.

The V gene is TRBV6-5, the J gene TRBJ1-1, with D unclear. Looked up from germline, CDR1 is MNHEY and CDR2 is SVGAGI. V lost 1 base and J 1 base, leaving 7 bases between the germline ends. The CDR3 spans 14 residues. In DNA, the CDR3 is TGTGCCAGCAGTTACTATAGACAGAACACTGAAGCTTTCTTT. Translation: CASSYYRQNTEAFF.

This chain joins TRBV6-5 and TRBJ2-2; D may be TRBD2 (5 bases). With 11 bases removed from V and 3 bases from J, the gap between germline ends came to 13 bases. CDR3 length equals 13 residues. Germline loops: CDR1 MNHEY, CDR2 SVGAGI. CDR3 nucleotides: TGTGCCGCCGGGGTGGACTACACCGGGGAGCTGTTTTTT. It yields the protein CAAGVDYTGELFF.

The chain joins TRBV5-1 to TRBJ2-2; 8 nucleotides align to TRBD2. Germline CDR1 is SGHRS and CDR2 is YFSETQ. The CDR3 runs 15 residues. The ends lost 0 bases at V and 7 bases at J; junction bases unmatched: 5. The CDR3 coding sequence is TGCGCCAGCAGCTTGGATAGCGGGATGGGCGGGGAGCTGTTTTTT. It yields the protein CASSLDSGMGGELFF.

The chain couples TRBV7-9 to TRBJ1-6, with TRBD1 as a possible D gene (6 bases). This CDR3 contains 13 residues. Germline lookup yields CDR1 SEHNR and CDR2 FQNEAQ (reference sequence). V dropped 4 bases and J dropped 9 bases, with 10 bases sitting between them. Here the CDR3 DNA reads TGTGCCAGCAGCTCAGGGGTACTTTCACCCCTCCACTTT. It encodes CASSSGVLSPLHF. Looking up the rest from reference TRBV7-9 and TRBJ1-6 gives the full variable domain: DTGVSQNPRHKITKRGQNVTFRCDPISEHNRLYWYRQTLGQGPEFLTYFQNEAQLEKSRLLSDRFSAERPKGSFSTLEIQRTEQGDSAMYLCASSSGVLSPLHFGNGTRLTVT.

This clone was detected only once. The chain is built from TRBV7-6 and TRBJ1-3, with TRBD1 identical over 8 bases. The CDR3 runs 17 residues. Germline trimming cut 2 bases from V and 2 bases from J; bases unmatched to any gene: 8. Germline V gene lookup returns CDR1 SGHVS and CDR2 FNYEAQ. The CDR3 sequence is CASSLYYQDRAGNTIYF. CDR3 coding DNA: TGTGCCAGCAGCTTATACTACCAGGACAGGGCTGGAAACACCATATATTTT.